This is a list of T cell receptor beta chains from one sample in a study of T cell responses to AZD1222 COVID-19 vaccine. The table came from immunoSEQ multiplex PCR; TCRdb's copy has only in-frame clones and leaves some out. The data hold tens of thousands of clones, with 65% to 85% observed a single time. The source material was peripheral blood, sampled on day 0 of MenACWY control vaccination. The source is an adult in good health. The CDR3 runs from the conserved cysteine through the conserved F or W. Fields, in order: CDR3 protein, CDR3 DNA, D gene, J gene, clone size, V gene. The D gene is left open where the match is weak. Only part of the rows carry a size: once, few, many, or a class if the clone is expanded.

CDR3 protein: CASSQVRGLEETQYF
CDR3 DNA: TGCGCCAGCAGTCAAGTTCGGGGGCTTGAAGAGACCCAGTACTTC
D gene: NA
J gene: TRBJ2-5
clone size: NA
V gene: TRBV23-1

CDR3 protein: CASSPQGTVGYTF
CDR3 DNA: TGTGCCAGCAGCCCCCAGGGGACAGTTGGCTACACCTTC
D gene: TRBD1
J gene: TRBJ1-2
clone size: few
V gene: TRBV5-4

CDR3 protein: CASSFGQGAGNTIYF
CDR3 DNA: TGTGCCAGCAGCTTTGGACAGGGTGCGGGAAACACCATATATTTT
D gene: TRBD1
J gene: TRBJ1-3
clone size: medium-sized
V gene: TRBV5-6

CDR3 protein: CASSHRRGAEDTQYF
CDR3 DNA: TGTGCCAGCAGCCACCGGAGGGGAGCTGAAGATACGCAGTATTTT
D gene: NA
J gene: TRBJ2-3
clone size: NA
V gene: TRBV11-2

CDR3 protein: CASSIRLGAEAFF
CDR3 DNA: TGTGCCAGCAGCATCAGACTCGGTGCGGAAGCTTTCTTT
D gene: NA
J gene: TRBJ1-1
clone size: NA
V gene: TRBV21-1

CDR3 protein: CASNAPGGYYTEAFF
CDR3 DNA: TGTGCCAGCAACGCCCCCGGGGGTTATTACACTGAAGCTTTCTTT
D gene: NA
J gene: TRBJ1-1
clone size: NA
V gene: TRBV6-5

CDR3 protein: CASRPGTGESYEQYF
CDR3 DNA: TGCGCCAGCAGACCGGGGACAGGGGAATCCTACGAGCAGTACTTC
D gene: TRBD1
J gene: TRBJ2-7
clone size: NA
V gene: TRBV10-1

CDR3 protein: CAWSVRGVGTDTQYF
CDR3 DNA: TGTGCCTGGAGTGTGAGAGGGGTAGGGACAGATACGCAGTATTTT
D gene: NA
J gene: TRBJ2-3
clone size: NA
V gene: TRBV30

CDR3 protein: CASSLQGNLQETQYF
CDR3 DNA: TGTGCCAGCAGCTTGCAGGGAAATTTACAAGAGACCCAGTACTTC
D gene: NA
J gene: TRBJ2-5
clone size: few
V gene: TRBV7-2

CDR3 protein: CAWGGQGISKNIQYF
CDR3 DNA: TGTGCCTGGGGCGGGCAGGGGATTTCCAAAAACATTCAGTACTTC
D gene: NA
J gene: TRBJ2-4
clone size: NA
V gene: TRBV30

CDR3 protein: CASTNSGSKNIQYF
CDR3 DNA: TGTGCCAGTACTAACAGCGGATCCAAAAACATTCAGTACTTC
D gene: NA
J gene: TRBJ2-4
clone size: NA
V gene: TRBV19

CDR3 protein: CASSLRDQQSTDTQYF
CDR3 DNA: TGTGCCAGCAGCCTCCGGGACCAGCAGAGCACAGATACGCAGTATTTT
D gene: NA
J gene: TRBJ2-3
clone size: NA
V gene: TRBV13

CDR3 protein: CASSEPGDAYGYTF
CDR3 DNA: TGTGCCAGCAGTGAACCTGGGGACGCCTATGGCTACACCTTC
D gene: NA
J gene: TRBJ1-2
clone size: NA
V gene: TRBV6-1

CDR3 protein: CASSLRQGDSRGYTF
CDR3 DNA: TGTGCCAGCAGCCTAAGACAGGGGGATTCTAGGGGCTACACCTTC
D gene: TRBD1
J gene: TRBJ1-2
clone size: once
V gene: TRBV7-2

CDR3 protein: CASSLGSTGVRAGGTGELFF
CDR3 DNA: TGTGCCAGCAGCTTAGGATCGACAGGGGTTAGGGCCGGTGGCACCGGGGAGCTGTTTTTT
D gene: TRBD1
J gene: TRBJ2-2
clone size: NA
V gene: TRBV11-3

CDR3 protein: CASRPDWNTGELFF
CDR3 DNA: TGTGCCAGCAGGCCCGACTGGAACACCGGGGAGCTGTTTTTT
D gene: NA
J gene: TRBJ2-2
clone size: NA
V gene: TRBV5-4

CDR3 protein: CASSTRTVWGNEKLFF
CDR3 DNA: TGTGCCAGCAGCACAAGGACAGTTTGGGGGAATGAAAAACTGTTTTTT
D gene: NA
J gene: TRBJ1-4
clone size: NA
V gene: TRBV5-6

CDR3 protein: CASSVGVQGSIDGELFF
CDR3 DNA: TGTGCCAGCAGCGTAGGAGTACAGGGGTCGATCGACGGGGAGCTGTTTTTT
D gene: TRBD1
J gene: TRBJ2-2
clone size: NA
V gene: TRBV9

CDR3 protein: CASSWDMNTEAFF
CDR3 DNA: TGTGCCAGCAGTTGGGACATGAACACTGAAGCTTTCTTT
D gene: NA
J gene: TRBJ1-1
clone size: few
V gene: TRBV5-6

CDR3 protein: CASSPREQGNEAFF
CDR3 DNA: TGCGCCAGCAGCCCTAGGGAACAGGGAAATGAAGCTTTCTTT
D gene: NA
J gene: TRBJ1-1
clone size: few
V gene: TRBV4-1

CDR3 protein: CAISESKRAREGGYTF
CDR3 DNA: TGTGCCATCAGTGAGTCGAAGAGGGCACGGGAAGGAGGCTACACCTTC
D gene: NA
J gene: TRBJ1-2
clone size: NA
V gene: TRBV10-3

CDR3 protein: CASNTGNSNQPQHF
CDR3 DNA: TGTGCCAGCAATACAGGGAATAGCAATCAGCCCCAGCATTTT
D gene: NA
J gene: TRBJ1-5
clone size: NA
V gene: TRBV9

CDR3 protein: CASSPTGGNTEAFF
CDR3 DNA: TGTGCCAGCTCACCGACAGGGGGGAACACTGAAGCTTTCTTT
D gene: TRBD1
J gene: TRBJ1-1
clone size: NA
V gene: TRBV18

CDR3 protein: CASSTSTGVLTEAFF
CDR3 DNA: TGCGCCAGCAGCACATCGACAGGGGTTCTAACTGAAGCTTTCTTT
D gene: TRBD1
J gene: TRBJ1-1
clone size: NA
V gene: TRBV4-1

CDR3 protein: CASSQTVSVNEQYF
CDR3 DNA: TGTGCCAGCAGCCAGACAGTCTCCGTGAACGAGCAGTACTTC
D gene: NA
J gene: TRBJ2-7
clone size: NA
V gene: TRBV11-1

CDR3 protein: CASSWDGDNEQFF
CDR3 DNA: TGCGCCAGCAGTTGGGACGGCGACAATGAGCAGTTCTTC
D gene: NA
J gene: TRBJ2-1
clone size: few
V gene: TRBV23-1

CDR3 protein: CASSKEVEGQGINYGYTF
CDR3 DNA: TGTGCCAGCAGCAAAGAGGTAGAGGGACAGGGGATTAACTATGGCTACACCTTC
D gene: NA
J gene: TRBJ1-2
clone size: NA
V gene: TRBV21-1

CDR3 protein: CAAGGGQGEKLFF
CDR3 DNA: TGTGCCGCCGGCGGGGGGCAGGGTGAAAAACTGTTTTTT
D gene: NA
J gene: TRBJ1-4
clone size: NA
V gene: TRBV5-5

CDR3 protein: CASSIRGWDTQYF
CDR3 DNA: TGTGCCAGCAGCATCAGGGGTTGGGATACGCAGTATTTT
D gene: NA
J gene: TRBJ2-3
clone size: NA
V gene: TRBV11-2

CDR3 protein: CASSSRQGTGNTIYF
CDR3 DNA: TGTGCCAGCAGTTCGAGACAGGGGACAGGAAACACCATATATTTT
D gene: TRBD1
J gene: TRBJ1-3
clone size: NA
V gene: TRBV6-6

CDR3 protein: CASSYGGARVGGYTF
CDR3 DNA: TGTGCCAGCAGTTATGGGGGAGCCCGTGTGGGTGGCTACACCTTC
D gene: NA
J gene: TRBJ1-2
clone size: NA
V gene: TRBV6-5

CDR3 protein: CASSRDRWATIYF
CDR3 DNA: TGTGCCAGCAGCCGGGATCGGTGGGCCACCATATATTTT
D gene: NA
J gene: TRBJ1-3
clone size: few
V gene: TRBV3-1/TRBV3-2

CDR3 protein: CASSLGGQGTGGYTF
CDR3 DNA: TGCGCCAGCAGCTTGGGGGGACAGGGGACTGGTGGCTACACCTTC
D gene: TRBD1
J gene: TRBJ1-2
clone size: NA
V gene: TRBV5-1

CDR3 protein: CASSIRGFNEKLFF
CDR3 DNA: TGCGCCAGCAGTATCAGGGGATTTAATGAAAAACTGTTTTTT
D gene: NA
J gene: TRBJ1-4
clone size: NA
V gene: TRBV5-1

CDR3 protein: CASSQGGQGEQYF
CDR3 DNA: TGTGCCAGCAGCCAAGGTGGACAGGGCGAGCAGTACTTC
D gene: TRBD1
J gene: TRBJ2-7
clone size: NA
V gene: TRBV3-1/TRBV3-2

CDR3 protein: CASSPTSLQGTQYF
CDR3 DNA: TGTGCCAGCAGTCCGACGAGCTTACAGGGTACGCAGTATTTT
D gene: NA
J gene: TRBJ2-3
clone size: NA
V gene: TRBV7-2

CDR3 protein: CAWSQGEPQHF
CDR3 DNA: TGTGCCTGGAGTCAAGGGGAGCCCCAGCATTTT
D gene: NA
J gene: TRBJ1-5
clone size: NA
V gene: TRBV30

CDR3 protein: CAWLRDRGRNTEAFF
CDR3 DNA: TGTGCCTGGCTACGGGACAGGGGCAGGAACACTGAAGCTTTCTTT
D gene: TRBD1
J gene: TRBJ1-1
clone size: NA
V gene: TRBV30

CDR3 protein: CAWSEGIGSPLHF
CDR3 DNA: TGTGCCTGGTCAGAGGGTATCGGTTCACCCCTCCACTTT
D gene: NA
J gene: TRBJ1-6
clone size: NA
V gene: TRBV30

CDR3 protein: CASSPRPGGEGNEQFF
CDR3 DNA: TGTGCCAGCAGCCCCCGCCCCGGGGGCGAGGGCAATGAGCAGTTCTTC
D gene: NA
J gene: TRBJ2-1
clone size: NA
V gene: TRBV3-1/TRBV3-2

CDR3 protein: CASSVGGVAGGELFF
CDR3 DNA: TGTGCCAGCAGCGTAGGGGGGGTAGCTGGCGGGGAGCTGTTTTTT
D gene: NA
J gene: TRBJ2-2
clone size: NA
V gene: TRBV9

CDR3 protein: CASSGWDNSPLHF
CDR3 DNA: TGTGCCAGCTCAGGCTGGGATAATTCACCCCTCCACTTT
D gene: NA
J gene: TRBJ1-6
clone size: few
V gene: TRBV2

CDR3 protein: CASSAGTGGVGNTIYF
CDR3 DNA: TGTGCCAGCAGCGCCGGGACAGGGGGCGTTGGAAACACCATATATTTT
D gene: TRBD1
J gene: TRBJ1-3
clone size: NA
V gene: TRBV9

CDR3 protein: CASSPQGVGNTIYF
CDR3 DNA: TGTGCCAGCTCTCCACAGGGGGTTGGAAACACCATATATTTT
D gene: TRBD1
J gene: TRBJ1-3
clone size: NA
V gene: TRBV18

CDR3 protein: CASRDRVANTEAFF
CDR3 DNA: TGTGCCAGCAGGGACAGGGTTGCGAACACTGAAGCTTTCTTT
D gene: TRBD1
J gene: TRBJ1-1
clone size: few
V gene: TRBV3-1/TRBV3-2

CDR3 protein: CASSPGDSQETQYF
CDR3 DNA: TGTGCCAGCAGCCCCGGGGACAGCCAAGAGACCCAGTACTTC
D gene: TRBD1
J gene: TRBJ2-5
clone size: once
V gene: TRBV28

CDR3 protein: CASSVEEAVGGYTF
CDR3 DNA: TGTGCCAGCAGCGTAGAGGAAGCTGTGGGCGGCTACACCTTC
D gene: NA
J gene: TRBJ1-2
clone size: NA
V gene: TRBV9